This note documents a single T cell receptor beta chain sequence. While infection was still active, Seattle patients were enrolled and then followed longitudinally. In the original workflow: Estimated nucleated cell counts came from reference gene primer amplification. The assay was immunoSEQ multiplex PCR, and TCRdb's table has in-frame clones only and misses some. Clonal size and the V and J genes are those of that table, whereas D and trimming came from the DNA. The repertoire holds about 130,000 clones, with 90% to 95% as singletons. This entry belongs to a study of blood T cell repertoires in COVID-19. Whole-study context: PBMCs, B-cell-depleted T cells, or T cells provided the cDNA or gDNA that made up the material.

Trimming stripped 3 bases from V and 4 bases from J, with 14 bases between. Per the germline V gene, CDR1 is DFQATT and CDR2 is SNEGSKA (reference sequence). This CDR3 contains 14 residues. Sequenced material: peripheral blood. The genes are TRBV20-1 and TRBJ2-3; D perhaps matches TRBD2 (6 bases). This TCR was recovered from a man between 50 and 59 years old with COVID-19, enrolled during active disease. CDR3 sequence reads: CSASKPGVPDTQYF. In DNA form, the CDR3 reads TGCAGTGCTAGTAAGCCGGGAGTTCCAGATACGCAGTATTTT.